One and the same sample provided the 5 T cell receptor beta chains below, sequenced in a study of blood T cell repertoires in COVID-19. Profiled with immunoSEQ multiplex PCR; TCRdb holds only in-frame clones, not every one. Of around 160,000 clones listed, around four fifths are singletons. Sequenced material: peripheral blood. The receptors derive from a human donor in a cohort sampled during active COVID-19.

In this sample, this clone turned up a few times. The gene calls are TRBV27 and TRBJ1-2; tentative D call: TRBD1 (6 bases). The CDR3 length is 15 residues. Trimming left V 6 bases short and J 0 bases short, with 14 bases between. Per the germline V gene, CDR1 is MNHEY and CDR2 is SMNVEV (reference sequence). The CDR3 sequence: CASSDKGTTNYGYTF. The DNA of the CDR3 is TGTGCCAGCAGCGATAAGGGGACAACTAACTATGGCTACACCTTC.

This clone appeared a single time. The chain employs TRBV3-1 (or the pseudogene TRBV3-2) and TRBJ2-6; the D is unclear. The CDR3 is 15 amino acids. The V and J ends lost 4 bases and 1 base respectively, with 8 bases between them. The germline CDR1 and CDR2 sequences are LGHDT and YNNKEL (reference sequence). The CDR3 protein is CASSPVQSGANVLTF. CDR3 nucleotides: TGTGCCAGCAGCCCCGTGCAGTCTGGGGCCAACGTCCTGACTTTC.

The V and J genes are TRBV4-2 and TRBJ1-5; 10 positions agree with TRBD1. J lost 4 bases, V lost 4 bases, and 7 bases had no gene match. The CDR3 has 16 residues. Looked up from germline, CDR1 is LGHNA and CDR2 is YNFKEQ. The CDR3 coding sequence is TGTGCCAGCAGCCCTACGCCGGGACAGGGGAATCAGCCCCAGCATTTT. Protein product: CASSPTPGQGNQPQHF.

The chain carries TRBV2 and TRBJ1-5, with D perhaps TRBD1 (5 bases). CDR1 SNHLY and CDR2 FYNNEI come from the germline V gene. V lost 6 bases and J 0 bases, leaving 12 bases between the germline ends. CDR3 length: 15 residues. CDR3 DNA: TGTGCCAGCAGCGGTGCCGGGGGTAGCAATCAGCCCCAGCATTTT. This sequence encodes CASSGAGGSNQPQHF.

This chain connects TRBV4-1 to TRBJ2-6, with a possible D match to TRBD2 (6 bases). From germline, CDR1 is MGHRA and CDR2 YSYEKL. The CDR3 extends over 14 amino acids. V lost 6 bases, J lost 5 bases, and 11 bases lay in between. For the CDR3, the DNA is TGCGCCAGCAGTTTAGGCGGGAGGGCCAACGTCCTGACTTTC. Encoded protein: CASSLGGRANVLTF.